This T cell receptor beta chain stems from a study of blood T cell repertoires in COVID-19. Sequencing was performed with immunoSEQ multiplex PCR; in TCRdb, only in-frame clones are kept and a portion is missing. The sample has more than 95,000 clones, approximately 87% seen once; the top ten hold over 2%. Trimming left V 0 bases short and J 1 base short, with 9 bases between. Germline CDR1 is GTSNPN and CDR2 is SVGIG (reference sequence). This CDR3 has 14 amino acids. The V gene is TRBV30, the J gene TRBJ1-1, with D tentatively TRBD1 (6 bases). Sequenced material: peripheral blood. The source is a man aged 25-45 years with acute or convalescent COVID-19. The CDR3, as DNA: TGTGCCTGGAGTGTCTCCAGGGGGAACACTGAAGCTTTCTTT. Translating it yields CAWSVSRGNTEAFF.